The subject of this entry is one T cell receptor (beta chain). Its target is not known. These data originate in a study of T cell repertoires in cytomegalovirus infection. TCRdb itself ran the reads through MiXCR, one entry per CDR3 protein. The table records hundreds of thousands of distinct CDR3 sequences, roughly 42% of them present only once. General study points: Frequencies of public TCR beta families were cumulated, and this identified carriers of CMV plus the relevant HLA.

Looked up from germline, CDR1 is LNHDA and CDR2 is SQIVND (reference sequence). V was clipped by 8 bases and J by 3 bases; unmatched bases: 10. CDR3 length equals 16 residues. The V gene is TRBV19, the J gene TRBJ2-5, with 12 bases fitting TRBD2. The material sequenced was cultured PBMCs, taken from culture after CMV antigen stimulation. This clonotype was obtained from a human donor in good health (CMV status not recorded). Some clones in this sample may be carry-over from other donors' samples. The CDR3 nucleotides read TGTGCCAGTCGATATTCGGGACTAGCGGGCGAAGAGACCCAGTACTTC. This sequence encodes CASRYSGLAGEETQYF.